Given below is one T cell receptor (beta chain) in context. Its specificity is unknown. Trimming shortened V by 6 bases and J by 4 bases, and 7 bases separated the two germline ends. This CDR3 spans 11 amino acids. Germline V gives CDR1 DFQATT, CDR2 SNEGSKA (reference sequence). The data belong to a study of cytomegalovirus exposure and HLA in healthy donors. The overall study: A previous analysis identified 100 million to 120 million unique TCR beta sequences derived from roughly 190 million T cells. Whole-study results and caveats: For TCR beta chains, V- and J-gene trimming was later linked to a missense DCLRE1C variant. In an earlier analysis, productive rearrangement rates for most beta V segments clustered near 87% or 30%.

With 60 Vbeta and 13 Jbeta primers, the PCR was carried out. The repertoire was sequenced with immunoSEQ multiplex PCR; TCRdb's copy has only in-frame clones and lacks some. The profile shows 240,000 or so clones, around 81% of them singletons. Sequencing was performed on PBMCs. The TCR was taken from a woman between 55 and 75 years old in good health and CMV-seropositive. The chain combines TRBV20-1 with TRBJ1-3; D gene uncertain. The CDR3 sequence is CSAYLGNTIYF. CDR3 bases: TGCAGTGCGTATTTAGGAAACACCATATATTTT.